This is a list of T cell receptor beta chains from one sample in a study of siplizumab effects on memory and regulatory T cells. Generated by immunoSEQ multiplex PCR, the TCRdb table keeps only in-frame clones and is missing some. The sample has about 68,000 clones, 93% seen once; the top ten hold approximately 4.5%. The sequenced material came from CD8+ T cells sorted from blood. These receptors all stem from a human donor in good health. CDR3s include the opening cysteine and the closing phenylalanine or tryptophan. The D gene is left open where the match is weak. Rows give clone size only sometimes, using once, few, many, or a class for an expanded clone.

D gene: TRBD1; clone size: -; V gene: TRBV29-1; J gene: TRBJ1-2; CDR3 protein: CSVERQGYGYTF; CDR3 DNA: TGCAGCGTAGAAAGACAGGGCTATGGCTACACCTTC
D gene: TRBD2; clone size: -; V gene: TRBV27; J gene: TRBJ2-7; CDR3 protein: CASSPGTIYEQYF; CDR3 DNA: TGTGCCAGCAGTCCTGGGACTATCTACGAGCAGTACTTC
D gene: TRBD1; clone size: once; V gene: TRBV14; J gene: TRBJ1-1; CDR3 protein: CASSSWTGMYSEAFF; CDR3 DNA: TGTGCCAGCAGCTCTTGGACAGGGATGTATTCTGAAGCTTTCTTT
D gene: -; clone size: -; V gene: TRBV9; J gene: TRBJ2-7; CDR3 protein: CASSVEDGYYEQYF; CDR3 DNA: TGTGCCAGCAGCGTAGAAGACGGATACTACGAGCAGTACTTC
D gene: -; clone size: -; V gene: TRBV2; J gene: TRBJ1-3; CDR3 protein: CASSPFGNTIYF; CDR3 DNA: TGTGCCAGCAGCCCTTTTGGAAACACCATATATTTT
D gene: TRBD1; clone size: -; V gene: TRBV7-9; J gene: TRBJ2-1; CDR3 protein: CASSSDRGLYNEQFF; CDR3 DNA: TGTGCCAGCAGTTCGGACAGGGGCTTGTACAATGAGCAGTTCTTC
D gene: TRBD1; clone size: -; V gene: TRBV4-1; J gene: TRBJ1-2; CDR3 protein: CASSHSPRTGGPRYTF; CDR3 DNA: TGCGCCAGCAGCCACAGCCCCCGGACAGGAGGGCCTCGCTACACCTTC
D gene: -; clone size: -; V gene: TRBV5-6; J gene: TRBJ2-2; CDR3 protein: CASSFSVDTGELFF; CDR3 DNA: TGTGCCAGCAGCTTTTCGGTAGACACCGGGGAGCTGTTTTTT
D gene: TRBD2; clone size: -; V gene: TRBV5-4; J gene: TRBJ2-5; CDR3 protein: CASRSGGQETQYF; CDR3 DNA: TGTGCCAGCAGGAGCGGGGGGCAAGAGACCCAGTACTTC
D gene: TRBD2; clone size: -; V gene: TRBV7-6; J gene: TRBJ2-7; CDR3 protein: CASSPLTSGGAYEQYF; CDR3 DNA: TGTGCCAGCAGCCCGCTGACTAGCGGGGGAGCCTACGAGCAGTACTTC
D gene: -; clone size: -; V gene: TRBV18; J gene: TRBJ1-5; CDR3 protein: CASSPPGNQPQHF; CDR3 DNA: TGTGCCAGCTCACCACCCGGGAATCAGCCCCAGCATTTT
D gene: TRBD2; clone size: -; V gene: TRBV5-1; J gene: TRBJ2-1; CDR3 protein: CASSLLLAGSSYNEQFF; CDR3 DNA: TGCGCCAGCAGCTTGCTGCTAGCGGGGAGCTCCTACAATGAGCAGTTCTTC
D gene: -; clone size: -; V gene: TRBV5-1; J gene: TRBJ2-5; CDR3 protein: CASSQQETQYF; CDR3 DNA: TGCGCCAGCAGCCAACAAGAGACCCAGTACTTC
D gene: -; clone size: once; V gene: TRBV11-2; J gene: TRBJ2-7; CDR3 protein: CASSLVGSSYEQYF; CDR3 DNA: TGTGCCAGCAGCTTAGTAGGCAGTTCCTACGAGCAGTACTTC
D gene: -; clone size: once; V gene: TRBV20-1; J gene: TRBJ2-7; CDR3 protein: CSARMDAEQYF; CDR3 DNA: TGCAGTGCAAGAATGGACGCGGAGCAGTACTTC
D gene: -; clone size: -; V gene: TRBV7-9; J gene: TRBJ1-2; CDR3 protein: CASSLPRGPNYGYTF; CDR3 DNA: TGTGCCAGCAGCCTCCCCAGGGGCCCTAACTATGGCTACACCTTC
D gene: TRBD1; clone size: -; V gene: TRBV6-1; J gene: TRBJ1-1; CDR3 protein: CAVRQGATEAFF; CDR3 DNA: TGTGCCGTTAGACAGGGGGCCACTGAAGCTTTCTTT
D gene: -; clone size: few; V gene: TRBV10-3; J gene: TRBJ2-7; CDR3 protein: CAIRQDYYEQYF; CDR3 DNA: TGTGCCATTAGACAGGACTACTACGAGCAGTACTTC
D gene: -; clone size: -; V gene: TRBV27; J gene: TRBJ2-7; CDR3 protein: CASSLVGAYEQYF; CDR3 DNA: TGTGCCAGCAGTTTAGTGGGGGCCTACGAGCAGTACTTC
D gene: -; clone size: -; V gene: TRBV5-1; J gene: TRBJ1-2; CDR3 protein: CASSSPGRNYGYTF; CDR3 DNA: TGCGCCAGCAGCTCACCGGGACGCAACTATGGCTACACCTTC
D gene: -; clone size: -; V gene: TRBV9; J gene: TRBJ1-1; CDR3 protein: CASSVAYSGGNTEAFF; CDR3 DNA: TGTGCCAGCAGCGTAGCTTACAGCGGGGGTAACACTGAAGCTTTCTTT
D gene: -; clone size: once; V gene: TRBV7-6; J gene: TRBJ2-7; CDR3 protein: CASSLGPGLEQYF; CDR3 DNA: TGTGCCAGCAGCTTAGGGCCGGGGCTGGAGCAGTACTTC
D gene: TRBD2; clone size: -; V gene: TRBV5-6; J gene: TRBJ2-7; CDR3 protein: CASSLAPASGDPYEQYF; CDR3 DNA: TGTGCCAGCAGCTTGGCCCCGGCTAGCGGGGACCCCTACGAGCAGTACTTC
D gene: -; clone size: -; V gene: TRBV28; J gene: TRBJ2-7; CDR3 protein: CASSPSTETYEQYF; CDR3 DNA: TGTGCCAGCAGTCCATCGACAGAGACCTACGAGCAGTACTTC
D gene: -; clone size: -; V gene: TRBV5-6; J gene: TRBJ2-5; CDR3 protein: CASSRGSETQYF; CDR3 DNA: TGTGCCAGCAGTAGGGGTTCAGAGACCCAGTACTTC
D gene: -; clone size: many; V gene: TRBV6-1; J gene: TRBJ2-2; CDR3 protein: CASPDREVSGELFF; CDR3 DNA: TGTGCCAGCCCCGACAGGGAGGTTTCCGGGGAGCTGTTTTTT
D gene: TRBD1; clone size: -; V gene: TRBV27; J gene: TRBJ2-7; CDR3 protein: CASSDRERLYEQYF; CDR3 DNA: TGTGCCAGCTCCGACAGGGAAAGGCTCTACGAGCAGTACTTC
D gene: -; clone size: -; V gene: TRBV6-5; J gene: TRBJ1-1; CDR3 protein: CASSYVLLGQPTEAFF; CDR3 DNA: TGTGCCAGCAGTTACGTCCTCTTGGGACAACCCACTGAAGCTTTCTTT
D gene: -; clone size: -; V gene: TRBV13; J gene: TRBJ2-7; CDR3 protein: CASSLGPPGSEQYF; CDR3 DNA: TGTGCCAGCAGCTTAGGCCCCCCGGGGTCCGAGCAGTACTTC
D gene: -; clone size: -; V gene: TRBV19; J gene: TRBJ2-1; CDR3 protein: CASSVAPAYNEQFF; CDR3 DNA: TGTGCCAGTAGTGTTGCCCCGGCCTACAATGAGCAGTTCTTC
D gene: -; clone size: -; V gene: TRBV6-7; J gene: TRBJ1-6; CDR3 protein: CASSEVGGVGNSPLHF; CDR3 DNA: TGTGCCAGCAGTGAGGTGGGCGGGGTAGGGAATTCACCCCTCCACTTT
D gene: TRBD1; clone size: -; V gene: TRBV6-5; J gene: TRBJ1-2; CDR3 protein: CASSYSGTDYYGYTF; CDR3 DNA: TGTGCCAGCAGTTACTCAGGGACAGATTATTATGGCTACACCTTC
D gene: -; clone size: -; V gene: TRBV4-2; J gene: TRBJ2-7; CDR3 protein: CASSQELASIPYEQYF; CDR3 DNA: TGTGCCAGCAGCCAAGAATTGGCCTCTATTCCCTACGAGCAGTACTTC
D gene: -; clone size: -; V gene: TRBV11-2; J gene: TRBJ1-1; CDR3 protein: CASSLGGPGNTEAFF; CDR3 DNA: TGTGCCAGCAGCTTAGGAGGCCCGGGAAACACTGAAGCTTTCTTT
D gene: -; clone size: -; V gene: TRBV29-1; J gene: TRBJ2-2; CDR3 protein: CSVPGGAGELFF; CDR3 DNA: TGCAGCGTCCCTGGGGGCGCCGGGGAGCTGTTTTTT
D gene: -; clone size: once; V gene: TRBV9; J gene: TRBJ1-3; CDR3 protein: CASSEEGTAIGNTIYF; CDR3 DNA: TGTGCCAGCAGCGAGGAGGGGACCGCTATAGGAAACACCATATATTTT
D gene: -; clone size: -; V gene: TRBV5-4; J gene: TRBJ2-7; CDR3 protein: CASSPDSYEQYF; CDR3 DNA: TGTGCCAGCAGCCCTGACTCCTACGAGCAGTACTTC
D gene: -; clone size: -; V gene: TRBV4-2; J gene: TRBJ1-2; CDR3 protein: CASSQGPLGYGYTF; CDR3 DNA: TGTGCCAGCAGCCAAGGGCCTTTGGGCTATGGCTACACCTTC
D gene: -; clone size: -; V gene: TRBV9; J gene: TRBJ1-2; CDR3 protein: CASSGYGYTF; CDR3 DNA: TGTGCCAGCAGCGGTTATGGCTACACCTTC
D gene: TRBD2; clone size: -; V gene: TRBV5-1; J gene: TRBJ2-2; CDR3 protein: CASSSIPGLAGAANTGELFF; CDR3 DNA: TGCGCCAGCAGCTCAATTCCGGGACTAGCGGGGGCCGCGAACACCGGGGAGCTGTTTTTT
D gene: -; clone size: few; V gene: TRBV6-5; J gene: TRBJ1-1; CDR3 protein: CASSCRSRTEAFF; CDR3 DNA: TGTGCCAGCAGTTGTAGGTCCCGCACTGAAGCTTTCTTT
D gene: -; clone size: few; V gene: TRBV5-5; J gene: TRBJ1-2; CDR3 protein: CASSLGTGAEGYTF; CDR3 DNA: TGTGCCAGCAGCTTGGGCACGGGGGCGGAAGGCTACACCTTC
D gene: -; clone size: -; V gene: TRBV28; J gene: TRBJ1-2; CDR3 protein: CASSLFRQGTNYGYTF; CDR3 DNA: TGTGCCAGCAGTTTATTTCGCCAGGGCACTAACTATGGCTACACCTTC
D gene: TRBD2; clone size: -; V gene: TRBV11-2; J gene: TRBJ2-7; CDR3 protein: CASSLVGGGISYEQYF; CDR3 DNA: TGTGCCAGCAGCTTAGTAGGCGGGGGGATCTCCTACGAGCAGTACTTC